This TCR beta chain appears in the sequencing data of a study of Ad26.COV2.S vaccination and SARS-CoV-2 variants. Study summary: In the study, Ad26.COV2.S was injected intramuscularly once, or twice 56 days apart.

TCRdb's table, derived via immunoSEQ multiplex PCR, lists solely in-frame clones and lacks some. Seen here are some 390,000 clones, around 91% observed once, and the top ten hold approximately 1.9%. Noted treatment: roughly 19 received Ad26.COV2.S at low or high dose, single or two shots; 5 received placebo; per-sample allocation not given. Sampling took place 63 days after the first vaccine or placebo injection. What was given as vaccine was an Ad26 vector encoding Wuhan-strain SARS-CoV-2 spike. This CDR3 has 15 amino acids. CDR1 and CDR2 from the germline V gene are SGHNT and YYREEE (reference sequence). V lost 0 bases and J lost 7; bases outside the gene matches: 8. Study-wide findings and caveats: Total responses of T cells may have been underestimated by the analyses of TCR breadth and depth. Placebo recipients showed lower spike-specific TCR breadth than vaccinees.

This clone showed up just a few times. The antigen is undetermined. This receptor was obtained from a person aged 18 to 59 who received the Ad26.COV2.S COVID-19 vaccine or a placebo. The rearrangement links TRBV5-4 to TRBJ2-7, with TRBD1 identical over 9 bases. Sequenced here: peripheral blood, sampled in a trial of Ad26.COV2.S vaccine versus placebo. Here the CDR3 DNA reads TGTGCCAGCAGCTTGGGAGGACAGGGGAGTAATGAGCAGTACTTC. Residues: CASSLGGQGSNEQYF.